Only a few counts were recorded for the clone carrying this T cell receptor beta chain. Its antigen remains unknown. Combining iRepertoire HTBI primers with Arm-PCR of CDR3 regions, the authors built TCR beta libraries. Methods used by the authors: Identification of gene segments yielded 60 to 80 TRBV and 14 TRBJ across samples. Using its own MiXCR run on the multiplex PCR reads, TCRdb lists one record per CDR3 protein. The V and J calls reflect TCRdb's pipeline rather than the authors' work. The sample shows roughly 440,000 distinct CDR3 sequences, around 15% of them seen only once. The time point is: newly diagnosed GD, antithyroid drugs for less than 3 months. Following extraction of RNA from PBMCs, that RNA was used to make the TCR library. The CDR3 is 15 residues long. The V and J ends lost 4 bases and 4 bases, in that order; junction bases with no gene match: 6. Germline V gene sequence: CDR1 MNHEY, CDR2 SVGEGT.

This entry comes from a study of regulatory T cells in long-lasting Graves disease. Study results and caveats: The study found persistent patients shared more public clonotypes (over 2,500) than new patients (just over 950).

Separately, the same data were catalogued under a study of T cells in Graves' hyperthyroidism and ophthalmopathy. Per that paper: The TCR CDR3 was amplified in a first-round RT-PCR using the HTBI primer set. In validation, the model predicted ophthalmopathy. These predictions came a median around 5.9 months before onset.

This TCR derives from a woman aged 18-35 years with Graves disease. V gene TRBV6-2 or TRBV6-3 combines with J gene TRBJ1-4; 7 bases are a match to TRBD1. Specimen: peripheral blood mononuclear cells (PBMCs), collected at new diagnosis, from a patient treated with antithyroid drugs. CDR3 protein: CASSWETGINEKLFF. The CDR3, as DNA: TGTGCCAGCAGTTGGGAGACAGGGATTAATGAAAAACTGTTTTTT.